Presented here are 20 T cell receptor beta chains from one specimen sequenced in a study of radiation and T cells in renal cell carcinoma. Repertoires were generated with immunoSEQ multiplex PCR, while TCRdb's copy carries only in-frame clones and drops some. The sample has roughly 150,000 clones, 87% seen once. The time point was: blood 2 weeks post-SBRT. Noted treatment: 15 Gy SBRT to primary tumor, nephrectomy 4 weeks later. The sequencing used blood, collected from a patient whose treatment included radiotherapy and nephrectomy. The origin of the receptors is a woman aged 50 to 60 with renal cell carcinoma.

This chain uses TRBV7-2 with TRBJ2-3, with D perhaps TRBD2 (5 bases). Trimming pared 5 bases from V and 1 base from J, leaving 13 bases between. The CDR3 sequence is 15 residues long. Germline V gene data show CDR1 as SGHTA and CDR2 as FQGNSA. The CDR3 nucleotides read TGTGCCAGCAGCGAAAGCGCGCGGGGCACAGATACGCAGTATTTT. Protein product: CASSESARGTDTQYF. The whole variable domain, filled in from reference TRBV7-2 and TRBJ2-3, reads GAGVSQSPSNKVTEKGKDVELRCDPISGHTALYWYRQSLGQGLEFLIYFQGNSAPDKSGLPSDRFSAERTGGSVSTLTIQRTQQEDSAVYLCASSESARGTDTQYFGPGTRLTVL.

The chain couples TRBV4-3 to TRBJ1-2; a possible D gene is TRBD1 (5 bases). This CDR3 comprises 13 residues. Trimming removed 3 bases at V and 5 bases at J, with 10 bases between. Germline V gene lookup returns CDR1 LGHNA and CDR2 YSLEER. CDR3 amino acids: CASSQQGRYGYTF. CDR3 bases: TGCGCCAGCAGCCAGCAGGGTCGGTATGGCTACACCTTC.

The chain couples TRBV6-1 to TRBJ1-1; D is ambiguous. CDR3 length: 14 amino acids. Between the trimmed V and J ends, which lost 5 bases and 2 bases, there was a span of 12 bases. Per germline, CDR1 MNHNS and CDR2 SASEGT. CDR3 loop: CASSWVPGNTEAFF. CDR3 in DNA: TGTGCCAGCAGTTGGGTCCCGGGAAACACTGAAGCTTTCTTT.

The chain employs TRBV4-3 and TRBJ2-3; 10 nucleotides line up with TRBD1. The germline CDR1 and CDR2 sequences are LGHNA and YSLEER. Trimming removed 4 bases from V and 5 bases from J; junction bases left unmatched: 3. CDR3 length equals 14 residues. The CDR3 loop reads CASSRGTGEDTQYF. For the CDR3, the DNA is TGCGCCAGCAGCCGCGGGACAGGGGAAGATACGCAGTATTTT.

The V and J genes are TRBV2 and TRBJ1-5; D may be TRBD1 (5 bases). The CDR3 loop spans 15 amino acids. Germline assignment: CDR1 SNHLY and CDR2 FYNNEI. Trimming removed 3 bases at V and 4 bases at J, with 13 bases between. CDR3 amino acids: CASSDEDTENQPQHF. The CDR3 DNA reads TGTGCCAGCAGTGACGAGGACACCGAAAATCAGCCCCAGCATTTT.

The V gene is TRBV10-3, the J gene TRBJ2-3; TRBD2 matches at 12 bases. V shed 4 bases and J 0 bases; nucleotides not matched to a gene: 5. The CDR3 totals 17 residues. Germline V gives CDR1 ENHRY, CDR2 SYGVKD. The CDR3 DNA follows: TGTGCCATCAGTGGACTAGCGGGGGCTCCTAGCACAGATACGCAGTATTTT. Protein product: CAISGLAGAPSTDTQYF.

The rearrangement uses TRBV19 and TRBJ1-1; D remains ambiguous. The ends were cut back, 5 bases at V and 0 bases at J, with 10 bases in the middle. CDR1 is LNHDA, CDR2 SQIVND, per germline (reference sequence). The CDR3 is 14 residues long. Here the CDR3 reads CASSLGWLNTEAFF. CDR3 nucleotides: TGTGCCAGTAGTCTAGGATGGTTGAACACTGAAGCTTTCTTT. The variable domain in full, with the rest retrieved from reference TRBV19 and TRBJ1-1, is DGGITQSPKYLFRKEGQNVTLSCEQNLNHDAMYWYRQDPGQGLRLIYYSQIVNDFQKGDIAEGYSVSREKKESFPLTVTSAQKNPTAFYLCASSLGWLNTEAFFGQGTRLTVV.

The chain uses TRBV15 and TRBJ1-1; D gene unclear. V was pared by 6 bases and J by 2 bases, with 4 bases between. The CDR3 covers 11 residues. Germline V gene sequence: CDR1 LNHNV, CDR2 YYDKDF (reference sequence). Here the CDR3 reads CATSENTEAFF. The CDR3 DNA reads TGTGCCACCAGTGAAAACACTGAAGCTTTCTTT.

This clone has a single count. This sequence joins TRBV7-2 and TRBJ1-6; D uncertain. V was clipped by 3 bases and J by 5 bases, with 8 bases between them. From germline, CDR1 is SGHTA and CDR2 FQGNSA. The CDR3 contains 14 residues. The CDR3 DNA follows: TGTGCCAGCAGCTTTGGTACAGATAATTCACCCCTCCACTTT. This encodes CASSFGTDNSPLHF.

The chain couples TRBV19 to TRBJ1-4; 9 bases map to TRBD1. After removal of 8 bases from V and 7 bases from J, the junction contained 5 bases not matched to a gene. This CDR3 is 13 amino acids long. Looked up from germline, CDR1 is LNHDA and CDR2 is SQIVND (reference sequence). CDR3 sequence reads: CASSGTGTEKLFF. The CDR3 DNA follows: TGTGCCAGTTCCGGGACAGGGACTGAAAAACTGTTTTTT.

In this sample, this clone turned up a few times. The chain couples TRBV9 to TRBJ1-1; 10 bases fit TRBD1. This CDR3 comprises 17 residues. Germline V gene lookup returns CDR1 SGDLS and CDR2 YYNGEE. J gave up 1 base and V 0 bases, and 6 bases lay outside the gene matches. The CDR3 is CASSVAADRGPNTEAFF. CDR3 sequence (DNA): TGTGCCAGCAGCGTAGCTGCCGACAGGGGGCCGAACACTGAAGCTTTCTTT.

The CDR3 bases are TGTGCCAGCAGCTTGACTAGCGAAGACTACAATGAGCAGTTCTTC. Amino acids: CASSLTSEDYNEQFF. This chain connects TRBV5-4 to TRBJ2-1; the match to TRBD2 covers 7 bases. The J segment lost 3 bases and the V segment lost 1 base, leaving 4 bases of the junction unmatched. The germline V gene encodes CDR1 SGHNT and CDR2 YYREEE (reference sequence). The CDR3 contains 15 residues.

This chain connects TRBV5-1 to TRBJ1-2; D is uncertain. V gave up 0 bases and J gave up 0 bases, with 12 bases separating them. Germline lookup yields CDR1 SGHRS and CDR2 YFSETQ. The CDR3 contains 16 residues. The CDR3 spells CASSLAPRDANYGYTF. CDR3 coding DNA: TGCGCCAGCAGCTTGGCTCCCCGAGACGCTAACTATGGCTACACCTTC.

V usage is TRBV19 and J usage is TRBJ2-1, with D perhaps matching TRBD1 or TRBD2 (5 bases each). V lost 5 bases to trimming and J lost 7 bases, with 15 bases between them. This CDR3 is built from 14 residues. The germline V gene has CDR1 LNHDA and CDR2 SQIVND (reference sequence). The CDR3 DNA reads as TGTGCCAGTAGTTTTGGGACCAGACGGAATGAGCAGTTCTTC. Its translation: CASSFGTRRNEQFF.

The chain links TRBV5-4 to TRBJ1-2; 7 bases agree with TRBD1. The CDR3 is made up of 14 amino acids. Germline assignment: CDR1 SGHNT and CDR2 YYREEE (reference sequence). Losses at the gene ends were 1 base for V and 4 bases for J; bases not matched to a gene: 4. CDR3 amino acids: CASSLQGGGYGYTF. The DNA for the CDR3 is TGTGCCAGCAGCTTGCAGGGGGGCGGCTATGGCTACACCTTC.

This chain connects TRBV4-2 to TRBJ2-7; a possible D gene is TRBD1 (6 bases). The CDR3 is made up of 15 amino acids. Trimming removed 0 bases from V and 7 bases from J, with 16 bases in between. Per germline, CDR1 LGHNA and CDR2 YNFKEQ. The CDR3 sequence: CASSQDTTGVIEQYF. CDR3 in DNA: TGTGCCAGCAGCCAAGATACGACAGGCGTCATTGAGCAGTACTTC.

The rearrangement joins TRBV2 to TRBJ2-7; 9 bases are shared with TRBD2. From germline, CDR1 is SNHLY and CDR2 FYNNEI. V lost 7 bases to trimming and J lost 0 bases; unmatched junction nucleotides: 4. This CDR3 has 14 amino acids. CDR3 DNA sequence: TGTGCCAGCAACCTAGCGGGGAACTCCTACGAGCAGTACTTC. This codes for CASNLAGNSYEQYF. Based on the CDR3 plus reference TRBV2 and TRBJ2-7, the full variable domain is EPEVTQTPSHQVTQMGQEVILRCVPISNHLYFYWYRQILGQKVEFLVSFYNNEISEKSEIFDDQFSVERPDGSNFTLKIRSTKLEDSAMYFCASNLAGNSYEQYFGPGTRLTVT.

This chain connects TRBV18 to TRBJ1-4; D is possibly TRBD1 (5 bases). Germline V gives CDR1 KGHSH, CDR2 LQKENI. The V end lost 4 bases, the J end lost 4 bases, and 7 bases lay between the germline ends. This CDR3 contains 13 residues. The CDR3 protein is CASSQGVNEKLFF. In DNA form, the CDR3 reads TGTGCCAGCTCACAAGGGGTTAATGAAAAACTGTTTTTT.

The chain joins TRBV7-2 to TRBJ1-2, with TRBD1 matching 9 bases. After removal of 1 base from V and 7 bases from J, the junction contained 4 bases not matched to a gene. This CDR3 spans 14 amino acids. CDR1 SGHTA and CDR2 FQGNSA come from the germline V gene. The CDR3 region has the DNA TGTGCCAGCAGCTTAGACAGGGGGCTTGGTGGCTACACCTTC. This gives the protein CASSLDRGLGGYTF. The whole variable domain, remainder taken from reference TRBV7-2 and TRBJ1-2, is GAGVSQSPSNKVTEKGKDVELRCDPISGHTALYWYRQSLGQGLEFLIYFQGNSAPDKSGLPSDRFSAERTGGSVSTLTIQRTQQEDSAVYLCASSLDRGLGGYTFGSGTRLTVV.

The chain is built from TRBV13 and TRBJ1-1, with no clear D. From germline, CDR1 is PRHDT and CDR2 FYEKMQ (reference sequence). The length of the CDR3 is 14 residues. V was clipped by 5 bases and J by 3 bases, with 13 bases between them. The CDR3 protein is CASSPGGGDTEAFF. As DNA, the CDR3 is TGTGCCAGCAGCCCCGGAGGCGGTGACACTGAAGCTTTCTTT.